This note documents a single T cell receptor (beta chain) sequence. The antigen is undetermined. A much larger clone is a single base away; this may be a read error. Other DNA sequences of this sample code for an identical CDR3. This entry comes from a study of shared clonotypes between healthy human individuals. The CDR3 length is 12 residues. Germline loops: CDR1 SEHNR, CDR2 FQNEAQ (reference sequence). Points from the study as a whole: Genetic and exposure-history diversity was limited by the small donor number.

The protocol was immunoSEQ multiplex PCR, while the TCRdb copy is restricted to in-frame clones and leaves out a portion. Of over a million clones listed, approximately 80% were seen once; the top ten hold roughly 0.65%. Each donor was a Caucasian adult residing in Nashville, Tennessee. This TCR derives from a man between 18 and 35 years old in good health. Some clones in this sample may be carry-over from other donors' samples. The sequencing input was memory CD4+ T cells from PBMCs. Described subset: CD45RA-negative fraction. The rearrangement links TRBV7-9 to TRBJ1-5, with D hard to call. CDR3 nucleotide sequence: TGTGCCAGCAGCTTACGGGATCAACCCCAGCATTTT. This sequence encodes CASSLRDQPQHF.